The 4 T cell receptor beta chains below were found in one sample sequenced in a study of PD-L1 blockade in urothelial cancer. Repertoires were generated with immunoSEQ multiplex PCR, while TCRdb's copy carries only in-frame clones and drops some. The table includes 35,000 to 45,000 clones, roughly a third detected once. The source material was tumor tissue, sampled before atezolizumab (anti-PD-L1) treatment. These receptors came from a man aged 55 to 69 with urothelial cancer.

The V call is TRBV5-1, the J call TRBJ2-2, with D uncertain. Germline V gives CDR1 SGHRS, CDR2 YFSETQ. The CDR3 spans 15 residues. V lost 0 bases to trimming and J lost 0 bases, with 6 bases between them. The CDR3 region is CASSLDTPNTGELFF. CDR3 sequence (DNA): TGCGCCAGCAGCTTGGACACGCCGAACACCGGGGAGCTGTTTTTT.

The rearrangement uses TRBV11-3 and TRBJ2-1; a possible D gene is TRBD2 (6 bases). Germline CDR1 and CDR2: SGHNT and YENEEA. V was shortened by 7 bases and J by 8 bases, with 21 bases between the two germline ends. CDR3 length: 15 amino acids. Written as DNA, the CDR3 is TGTGCCAGCATCAACAGCGGCGGGATAGTATATGAGCAGTTCTTC. Translation: CASINSGGIVYEQFF.

V and J are TRBV18 and TRBJ1-4; 7 nucleotides agree with TRBD1. The CDR3 length is 15 residues. CDR1 and CDR2 from the germline V gene are KGHSH and LQKENI. Trimming removed 4 bases from V and 7 bases from J; junction bases left unmatched: 9. This chain's CDR3 is CASSQTGTEGEKLFF. The CDR3, as DNA: TGTGCCAGCTCACAAACCGGGACAGAGGGTGAAAAACTGTTTTTT.

The chain carries TRBV12-5 and TRBJ2-3; 8 nucleotides match TRBD2. Germline CDR1 is LGHNT and CDR2 is FRNRAP. The J segment lost 3 bases and the V segment lost 5 bases, leaving 4 bases of the junction unmatched. CDR3 size: 14 residues. The CDR3 region is CASGQSGRTDTQYF. The CDR3 DNA is TGTGCTAGTGGTCAAAGCGGGAGAACAGATACGCAGTATTTT.